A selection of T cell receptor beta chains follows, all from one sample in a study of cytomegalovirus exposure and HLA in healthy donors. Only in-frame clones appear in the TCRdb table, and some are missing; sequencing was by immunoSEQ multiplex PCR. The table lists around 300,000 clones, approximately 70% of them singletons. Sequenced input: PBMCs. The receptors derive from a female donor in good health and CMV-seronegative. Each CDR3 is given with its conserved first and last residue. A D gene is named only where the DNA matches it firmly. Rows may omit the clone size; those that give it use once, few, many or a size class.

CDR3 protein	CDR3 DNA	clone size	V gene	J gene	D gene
CASSEPQGAFGNQPQHF	TGTGCCAGCAGCGAACCACAGGGGGCGTTCGGCAATCAGCCCCAGCATTTT	once	TRBV9	TRBJ1-5	TRBD1
CASSEQGLYGYTF	TGTGCCAGCAGTGAACAGGGGCTCTATGGCTACACCTTC	-	TRBV6-1	TRBJ1-2	-
CASSIKSRDTAGANVLTF	TGTGCCAGTAGTATTAAATCCCGGGACACGGCTGGGGCCAACGTCCTGACTTTC	-	TRBV19	TRBJ2-6	-
CASERRGTDTQYF	TGTGCCAGCGAACGGCGGGGGACAGATACGCAGTATTTT	-	TRBV6-6	TRBJ2-3	TRBD2
CASHGQGAGEAFF	TGTGCCAGCCACGGACAGGGGGCCGGAGAAGCTTTCTTT	-	TRBV6-5	TRBJ1-1	TRBD1
CASSYIDRGDGYTF	TGTGCCAGCAGTTACATCGATCGCGGGGATGGCTACACCTTC	-	TRBV6-6	TRBJ1-2	-
CASSRGTGGFEQYF	TGTGCCAGCAGTCGGGGGACAGGGGGCTTCGAGCAGTACTTC	-	TRBV2	TRBJ2-7	TRBD1
CASHLAPGTDTYEQYF	TGTGCCAGCCATCTAGCTCCCGGGACAGATACCTACGAGCAGTACTTC	once	TRBV6-6	TRBJ2-7	TRBD1
CASSVGTGGTGELFF	TGTGCCAGCAGCGTAGGGACAGGGGGCACCGGGGAGCTGTTTTTT	-	TRBV9	TRBJ2-2	TRBD1
CASSKASVVENSNQPQHF	TGTGCCAGCAGCAAAGCATCGGTGGTAGAGAATAGCAATCAGCCCCAGCATTTT	few	TRBV21-1	TRBJ1-5	-
CAWSERRNQPQHF	TGTGCCTGGAGTGAGAGGCGCAATCAGCCCCAGCATTTT	-	TRBV30	TRBJ1-5	-
CASSQDEGVEFYEQYF	TGTGCCAGCAGCCAAGATGAGGGGGTCGAATTCTACGAGCAGTACTTC	-	TRBV4-2	TRBJ2-7	-
CASSEALAGVLYEQYF	TGTGCCAGCAGTGAAGCGCTAGCGGGGGTGCTCTACGAGCAGTACTTC	-	TRBV6-1	TRBJ2-7	TRBD2
CASSLGGGAYEQYF	TGTGCCAGCAGCTTGGGCGGAGGGGCCTACGAGCAGTACTTC	-	TRBV11-3	TRBJ2-7	-
CASSGERTFMNTEAFF	TGTGCCAGCAGCGGGGAGAGAACGTTCATGAACACTGAAGCTTTCTTT	-	TRBV7-9	TRBJ1-1	-
CASSAGRHTDTQYF	TGTGCCAGCAGCGCGGGGAGGCACACAGATACGCAGTATTTT	-	TRBV7-6	TRBJ2-3	-
CASSWGLAEQYF	TGTGCCAGCAGCTGGGGCTTGGCCGAGCAGTACTTC	-	TRBV14	TRBJ2-7	-
CASSVAGDVNYEQYF	TGTGCCAGTAGTGTAGCGGGAGATGTGAACTACGAGCAGTACTTC	-	TRBV19	TRBJ2-7	TRBD2
CASSLGIAREGNEQFF	TGTGCCAGCAGCTTAGGGATAGCCAGGGAAGGGAATGAGCAGTTCTTC	-	TRBV7-2	TRBJ2-1	-
CASSSVAGAYEQYF	TGTGCCAGCAGCAGCGTAGCGGGAGCTTACGAGCAGTACTTC	once	TRBV11-1	TRBJ2-7	TRBD2
CAISADRNGQPQHF	TGTGCCATCAGCGCGGACAGAAACGGTCAGCCCCAGCATTTT	-	TRBV10-3	TRBJ1-5	-
CASSSGQSYEQYF	TGTGCCAGCAGTTCGGGACAGAGCTACGAGCAGTACTTC	-	TRBV28	TRBJ2-7	TRBD1
CASSEMSGRAHEQYF	TGTGCCAGCAGTGAAATGTCCGGGAGGGCCCACGAGCAGTACTTC	-	TRBV6-1	TRBJ2-7	TRBD2
CASKEGALFHTEAFF	TGTGCCAGTAAGGAAGGGGCCCTGTTTCACACTGAAGCTTTCTTT	few	TRBV19	TRBJ1-1	-
CASSLDPGYRENEKLFF	TGTGCCAGCAGCTTAGATCCGGGGTATCGGGAGAATGAAAAACTGTTTTTT	once	TRBV7-9	TRBJ1-4	-
CASSPLPPEQYF	TGTGCCAGCTCACCCCTCCCTCCCGAGCAGTACTTC	few	TRBV18	TRBJ2-7	-
CASSPTSGRVYEQYF	TGTGCCAGCAGCCCGACTAGCGGGAGGGTCTACGAGCAGTACTTC	-	TRBV5-6	TRBJ2-7	TRBD2
CASSLEGAGNQPQHF	TGCGCCAGCAGCTTGGAGGGGGCTGGGAATCAGCCCCAGCATTTT	-	TRBV5-1	TRBJ1-5	TRBD1
CASSLDRTSPYEQYF	TGTGCCAGCAGCTTAGACAGGACAAGCCCTTACGAGCAGTACTTC	-	TRBV11-2	TRBJ2-7	-
CASSKFRTGDYGYTF	TGTGCCAGCAGCAAGTTCCGGACAGGGGACTATGGCTACACCTTC	few	TRBV21-1	TRBJ1-2	-
CAWTGQETQYF	TGTGCCTGGACAGGGCAAGAGACCCAGTACTTC	-	TRBV30	TRBJ2-5	-
CASSFGQTYEQYF	TGTGCCAGCAGCTTCGGACAGACGTACGAGCAGTACTTC	-	TRBV5-6	TRBJ2-7	-
CASLRPGQSFQQYF	TGCGCCAGCTTAAGACCGGGACAGAGTTTTCAGCAGTACTTC	few	TRBV5-1	TRBJ2-7	TRBD1
CASSIASGRSKDTQYF	TGTGCCAGTAGTATAGCTAGCGGGAGGTCCAAAGATACGCAGTATTTT	few	TRBV19	TRBJ2-3	TRBD2
CASSRTDSYEQYF	TGTGCCAGTAGTAGGACAGATTCCTACGAGCAGTACTTC	-	TRBV19	TRBJ2-7	-
CASSQAGFNEQFF	TGCGCCAGCAGCCAAGCGGGGTTTAATGAGCAGTTCTTC	few	TRBV4-1	TRBJ2-1	-
CASRLRQGDSPLHF	TGTGCCAGTAGATTGAGACAGGGGGATTCACCCCTCCACTTT	-	TRBV19	TRBJ1-6	TRBD1
CYQQPWRWPDSNQPQHF	TGTTACCAGCAGCCCTGGAGGTGGCCCGACAGCAATCAGCCCCAGCATTTT	-	TRBV21-1	TRBJ1-5	-
CASSLDLSGSSYNEQFF	TGTGCCAGCAGCTTAGATCTCTCCGGGAGCTCCTACAATGAGCAGTTCTTC	-	TRBV11-2	TRBJ2-1	-
CASSTGQGKTF	TGTGCCAGCAGCACGGGACAGGGGAAAACCTTC	few	TRBV11-1	TRBJ1-2	TRBD1
CASMGAGLAKNIQYF	TGTGCCAGCATGGGGGCAGGGCTAGCCAAAAACATTCAGTACTTC	once	TRBV28	TRBJ2-4	-
CASSFITGGSGGYTF	TGTGCCAGCAGCTTCATAACAGGGGGCAGTGGTGGCTACACCTTC	few	TRBV7-2	TRBJ1-2	TRBD1
CASNPGTGTEQYF	TGTGCCAGCAACCCCGGGACAGGGACCGAGCAGTACTTC	-	TRBV6-5	TRBJ2-7	TRBD1
CASSQGLEVQPQHF	TGCGCCAGCAGCCAAGGTTTGGAGGTTCAGCCCCAGCATTTT	-	TRBV4-1	TRBJ1-5	-
CASISGTGVYQPQHF	TGTGCCAGCATCAGCGGGACAGGGGTTTACCAGCCCCAGCATTTT	-	TRBV6-5	TRBJ1-5	TRBD1
CASYRRGRDQPQHF	TGTGCCAGTTATCGCAGGGGGCGAGATCAGCCCCAGCATTTT	-	TRBV28	TRBJ1-5	TRBD1
CASSSQGADTIYF	TGTGCCAGCAGCTCACAGGGGGCGGACACCATATATTTT	-	TRBV7-9	TRBJ1-3	TRBD1
CASSFPLNRVIYEQYF	TGTGCCAGCAGTTTCCCCTTGAACAGGGTTATCTACGAGCAGTACTTC	-	TRBV28	TRBJ2-7	-
CASSLRLAGGVDTQYF	TGTGCCAGCAGTTTAAGACTAGCGGGAGGGGTGGATACGCAGTATTTT	-	TRBV5-4	TRBJ2-3	TRBD2
CAISESSGRASQYF	TGTGCCATCAGTGAGTCTAGCGGGAGGGCCTCGCAGTACTTC	-	TRBV10-3	TRBJ2-7	TRBD2
CASTDRTGLEQYF	TGCGCCAGCACCGACCGGACAGGGCTCGAGCAGTACTTC	few	TRBV5-1	TRBJ2-7	TRBD1
CASSGNREAFF	TGCGCCAGCAGTGGCAACAGAGAAGCTTTCTTT	once	TRBV10-2	TRBJ1-1	-